This T cell receptor (beta chain) is from a study of cytotoxic CD8 clonotypes in ibrutinib-treated CLL. Generated by immunoSEQ multiplex PCR, the TCRdb table keeps only in-frame clones and is missing some. The sample lists 250,000 to 350,000 clones; 76% were seen once. CDR1 and CDR2 from the germline V gene are SEHNR and FQNEAQ (reference sequence). The trim removed 5 bases at V and 5 bases at J, leaving 12 bases unmatched. This CDR3 region has 15 residues. The V gene is TRBV7-9, the J gene TRBJ2-7; 7 bases align to TRBD1. The clonotype comes from a human donor with chronic lymphocytic leukemia. The source material was PBMCs, sampled at disease progression, from a patient treated with ibrutinib. This CDR3 reads CASSPGTETPNEQYF. CDR3 sequence (DNA): TGTGCCAGCAGCCCCGGGACAGAGACCCCGAACGAGCAGTACTTC.